The 11 T cell receptor beta chains below were found in one sample sequenced in a study of blood T cell repertoires in COVID-19. The assay was immunoSEQ multiplex PCR, and TCRdb's table has in-frame clones only and misses some. The data hold under 50,000 clones, with 80% to 95% observed a single time. The sample taken for sequencing was peripheral blood. The receptor set was obtained from a man in his sixties with COVID-19, enrolled during active disease.

The rearrangement joins TRBV10-1 to TRBJ1-2; D is perhaps TRBD1 (5 bases). Per the germline V gene, CDR1 is WNHNN and CDR2 is SYGVQD (reference sequence). This CDR3 is built from 14 residues. Trimming shortened V by 3 bases and J by 8 bases, and 16 bases separated the two germline ends. This CDR3 is CASSETGRARGYTF. The CDR3 DNA reads as TGCGCCAGCAGTGAAACGGGCAGGGCGAGGGGCTACACCTTC.

The V and J genes are TRBV5-4 and TRBJ1-4; perhaps TRBD1 as D (6 bases). With 2 bases removed from V and 8 bases from J, the gap between germline ends came to 16 bases. CDR3 size: 15 residues. Germline-derived CDR1 and CDR2 are SGHNT and YYREEE (reference sequence). The CDR3 DNA reads TGTGCCAGCAGCTTTGGCGGGGGCATAGGAGAAAAACTGTTTTTT. Protein: CASSFGGGIGEKLFF.

The chain uses TRBV12-5 and TRBJ1-4; no reliable D call. This CDR3 contains 13 residues. Germline V gene sequence: CDR1 LGHNT, CDR2 FRNRAP. Between the trimmed V and J ends, which lost 5 bases and 8 bases, there was a span of 12 bases. Written as DNA, the CDR3 is TGTGCTAGTGGTACTTCCTCCTTAGAAAAACTGTTTTTT. This codes for CASGTSSLEKLFF.

This rearrangement joins TRBV11-3 to TRBJ2-3, with a tentative D call TRBD1 (6 bases). This CDR3 has 14 amino acids. Per germline, CDR1 SGHNT and CDR2 YENEEA. V gave up 0 bases and J gave up 8 bases, with 12 bases separating them. The CDR3 nucleotides are TGTGCCAGCAGCTTAGAGGGGGCCGTTGGTACGCAGTATTTT. This sequence encodes CASSLEGAVGTQYF.

This chain joins TRBV5-1 and TRBJ2-7; TRBD2 aligns across 8 bases. This CDR3 spans 16 amino acids. Losses at the gene ends were 2 bases for V and 5 bases for J; bases not matched to a gene: 12. Germline V gene lookup returns CDR1 SGHRS and CDR2 YFSETQ. The DNA for the CDR3 is TGCGCCAGCAGCTTATTGGTAGCGGGAAGGGTCGACGAGCAGTACTTC. It codes for CASSLLVAGRVDEQYF.

This sequence joins TRBV28 and TRBJ2-6; 9 bases match TRBD1. CDR1 and CDR2 from the germline V gene are MDHEN and SYDVKM. The CDR3 length is 17 residues. V gave up 8 bases and J gave up 1 base; unmatched junction bases: 9. In nucleotides, the CDR3 is TGTGCCAGCTCAGACAGGGGGTTTCGGTCTGGGGCCAACGTCCTGACTTTC. Protein sequence: CASSDRGFRSGANVLTF. The whole variable domain, filled in from reference TRBV28 and TRBJ2-6, reads DVKVTQSSRYLVKRTGEKVFLECVQDMDHENMFWYRQDPGLGLRLIYFSYDVKMKEKGDIPEGYSVSREKKERFSLILESASTNQTSMYLCASSDRGFRSGANVLTFGAGSRLTVL.

The gene calls are TRBV19 and TRBJ2-7, with TRBD1 matching 9 bases. This CDR3 region has 17 residues. After removal of 4 bases from V and 0 bases from J, the junction contained 10 bases not matched to a gene. Germline V gene lookup returns CDR1 LNHDA and CDR2 SQIVND (reference sequence). CDR3: CASSKGGGQGSSYEQYF. The CDR3 DNA reads TGTGCCAGTAGTAAAGGGGGAGGACAGGGGAGCTCCTACGAGCAGTACTTC.

This chain connects TRBV28 to TRBJ1-2; D remains unclear. Germline CDR1 is MDHEN and CDR2 is SYDVKM. V was cut by 2 bases and J by 1 base, with 11 bases left in between. CDR3 size: 15 residues. CDR3: CASSLTAKNNYGYTF. CDR3 nucleotide sequence: TGTGCCAGCAGTTTAACAGCCAAGAATAACTATGGCTACACCTTC.

The genes are TRBV5-1 and TRBJ2-5; D is possibly TRBD1 (5 bases). Per germline, CDR1 SGHRS and CDR2 YFSETQ. The CDR3 runs to 13 residues. V was shortened by 5 bases and J by 2 bases, with 10 bases between the two germline ends. CDR3 sequence reads: CASRAGSQETQYF. CDR3 sequence (DNA): TGCGCCAGCAGGGCAGGGTCACAAGAGACCCAGTACTTC.

The chain links TRBV9 to TRBJ2-1; 7 bases fit TRBD2. CDR1 SGDLS and CDR2 YYNGEE come from the germline V gene. J was trimmed by 4 bases and V by 3 bases; bases with no gene match: 13. The CDR3 is made up of 17 amino acids. The CDR3 bases are TGTGCCAGCAGCGCGCTCGGGGGGAGCGGTCCTTACAATGAGCAGTTCTTC. Its protein is CASSALGGSGPYNEQFF.

This clone was counted once. The chain recombines TRBV7-2 with TRBJ2-7; D may be TRBD1 (6 bases). The V gene lost 5 bases and the J gene lost 4 bases, with 18 bases spanning the gap. Looked up from germline, CDR1 is SGHTA and CDR2 is FQGNSA. The length of the CDR3 is 15 residues. CDR3 bases: TGTGCCAGCAGCCTAAACAGGGCAACTGATTACGAGCAGTACTTC. Amino acids: CASSLNRATDYEQYF.